The TCR beta chain under discussion was sequenced for a study of T cell changes during pregnancy in multiple sclerosis. Sequencing was performed with immunoSEQ multiplex PCR; in TCRdb, only in-frame clones are kept and a portion is missing. The sample contains roughly 100,000 clones, under 95% of which appear only once. Germline V gene lookup returns CDR1 SGHKS and CDR2 YYEKEE (reference sequence). V was cut by 0 bases and J by 1 base, with 14 bases left in between. This CDR3 spans 17 amino acids. This chain connects TRBV5-5 to TRBJ2-1; D may be TRBD2 (6 bases). Sequencing used peripheral blood, obtained before pregnancy. The receptor's source is a female donor with multiple sclerosis, enrolled in a pregnancy study. CDR3 loop: CASSLAGVSNSYNEQFF. For the CDR3, the DNA is TGTGCCAGCAGCTTGGCGGGAGTGAGCAATTCCTACAATGAGCAGTTCTTC.